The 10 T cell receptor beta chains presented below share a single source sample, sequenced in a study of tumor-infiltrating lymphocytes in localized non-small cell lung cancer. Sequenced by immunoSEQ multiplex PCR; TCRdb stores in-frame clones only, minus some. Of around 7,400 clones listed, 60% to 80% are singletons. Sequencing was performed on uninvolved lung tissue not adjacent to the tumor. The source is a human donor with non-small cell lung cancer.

CDR3 loop: CASRREHYTEAFF. In nucleotides, the CDR3 is TGTGCCAGCAGGAGGGAGCACTACACTGAAGCTTTCTTT. The gene calls are TRBV2 and TRBJ1-1; D gene uncertain. V was shortened by 6 bases and J by 3 bases, with 11 bases between the two germline ends. CDR3 length: 13 amino acids. Germline values: CDR1 SNHLY, CDR2 FYNNEI. The whole variable domain, filled in from reference TRBV2 and TRBJ1-1, reads EPEVTQTPSHQVTQMGQEVILRCVPISNHLYFYWYRQILGQKVEFLVSFYNNEISEKSEIFDDQFSVERPDGSNFTLKIRSTKLEDSAMYFCASRREHYTEAFFGQGTRLTVV.

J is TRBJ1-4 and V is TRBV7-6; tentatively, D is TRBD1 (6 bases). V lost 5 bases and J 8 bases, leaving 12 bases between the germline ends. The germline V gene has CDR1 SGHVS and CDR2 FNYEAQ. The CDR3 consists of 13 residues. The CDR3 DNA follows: TGTGCCAGCAGCCCCGTAGGGGGGGAAAAACTGTTTTTT. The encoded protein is CASSPVGGEKLFF. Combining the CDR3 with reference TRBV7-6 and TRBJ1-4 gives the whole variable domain GAGVSQSPRYKVTKRGQDVALRCDPISGHVSLYWYRQALGQGPEFLTYFNYEAQQDKSGLPNDRFSAERPEGSISTLTIQRTEQRDSAMYRCASSPVGGEKLFFGSGTQLSVL.

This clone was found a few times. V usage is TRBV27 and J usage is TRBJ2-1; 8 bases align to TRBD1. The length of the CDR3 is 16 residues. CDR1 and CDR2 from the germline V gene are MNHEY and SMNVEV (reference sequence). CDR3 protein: CVEGDRGVVDPNEQFF. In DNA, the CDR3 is TGTGTGGAGGGAGACAGGGGAGTTGTAGATCCGAATGAGCAGTTCTTC.

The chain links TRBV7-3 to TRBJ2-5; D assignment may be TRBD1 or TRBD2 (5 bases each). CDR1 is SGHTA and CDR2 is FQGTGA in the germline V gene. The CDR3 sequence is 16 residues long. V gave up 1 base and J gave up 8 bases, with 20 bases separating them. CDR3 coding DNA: TGTGCCAGCAGCTTAAGTCCGGGACCCCCGTCTCATACCCAGTACTTC. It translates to CASSLSPGPPSHTQYF.

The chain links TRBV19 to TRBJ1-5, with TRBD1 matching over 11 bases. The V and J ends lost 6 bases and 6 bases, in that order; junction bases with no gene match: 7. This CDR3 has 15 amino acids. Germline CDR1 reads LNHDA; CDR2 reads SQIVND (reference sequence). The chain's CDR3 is CASSPGTGGSQPQHF. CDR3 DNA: TGTGCCAGTAGCCCCGGGACAGGGGGTTCTCAGCCCCAGCATTTT. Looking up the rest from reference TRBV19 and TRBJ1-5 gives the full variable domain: DGGITQSPKYLFRKEGQNVTLSCEQNLNHDAMYWYRQDPGQGLRLIYYSQIVNDFQKGDIAEGYSVSREKKESFPLTVTSAQKNPTAFYLCASSPGTGGSQPQHFGDGTRLSIL.

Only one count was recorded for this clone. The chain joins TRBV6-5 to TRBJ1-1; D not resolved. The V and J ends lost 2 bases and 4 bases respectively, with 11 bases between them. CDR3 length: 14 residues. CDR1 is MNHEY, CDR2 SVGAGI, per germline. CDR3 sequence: CASSYDGHFTEAFF. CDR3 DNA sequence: TGTGCCAGCAGTTACGACGGCCATTTCACTGAAGCTTTCTTT.

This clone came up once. CDR3 loop: CASSFTPNEQFF. As DNA, the CDR3 is TGTGCCAGCAGCTTCACACCGAATGAGCAGTTCTTC. This chain connects TRBV5-8 to TRBJ2-1; no definite D call. Trimming removed 2 bases from V and 7 bases from J, with 7 bases in between. The CDR3 is 12 amino acids. In germline, CDR1 is SGHTS, CDR2 YDEGEE.

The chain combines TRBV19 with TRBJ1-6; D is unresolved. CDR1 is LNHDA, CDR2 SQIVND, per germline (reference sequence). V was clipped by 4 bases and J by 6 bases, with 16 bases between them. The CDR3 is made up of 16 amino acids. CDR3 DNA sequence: TGTGCCAGTAGTAGCCGAGGGTTTCCTCTTAATTCACCCCTCCACTTT. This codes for CASSSRGFPLNSPLHF.

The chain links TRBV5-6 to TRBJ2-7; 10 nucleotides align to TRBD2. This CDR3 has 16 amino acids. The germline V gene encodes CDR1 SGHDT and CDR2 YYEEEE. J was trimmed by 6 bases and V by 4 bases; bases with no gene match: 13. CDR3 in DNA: TGTGCCAGCAGCGGCGGACTAGCGGAGACTATCACCGAGCAGTACTTC. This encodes CASSGGLAETITEQYF. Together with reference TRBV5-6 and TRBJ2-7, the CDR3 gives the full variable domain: DAGVTQSPTHLIKTRGQQVTLRCSPKSGHDTVSWYQQALGQGPQFIFQYYEEEERQRGNFPDRFSGHQFPNYSSELNVNALLLGDSALYLCASSGGLAETITEQYFGPGTRLTVT.

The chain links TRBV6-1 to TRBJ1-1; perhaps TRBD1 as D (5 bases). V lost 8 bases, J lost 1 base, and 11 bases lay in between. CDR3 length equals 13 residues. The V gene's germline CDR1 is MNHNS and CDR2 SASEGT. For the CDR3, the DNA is TGTGCCAGCGCGAGAACAGGGAACACTGAAGCTTTCTTT. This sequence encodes CASARTGNTEAFF.